What follows describes a single T cell receptor (beta chain). What it recognizes is unknown. Sequenced by immunoSEQ multiplex PCR; TCRdb stores in-frame clones only, minus some. The sample includes approximately 100,000 clones, 82% of them seen just once. After removal of 0 bases from V and 0 bases from J, the junction contained 3 bases not matched to a gene. The CDR3 has 16 amino acids. The germline CDR1 and CDR2 sequences are LGHNA and YSLEER. The data belong to a study of PD-1 blockade in mismatch repair-deficient tumors. For the study at large: Patients had fewer than 15 mismatch repair-deficient cancer types and were previously treated and progressing.

Study findings and constraints: Tumor-resident clones, often undetectable pretreatment in blood, expanded then contracted after pembrolizumab.

Mismatch repair deficiency was confirmed in all patients, by PCR or immunohistochemistry. TCRs were sequenced from three patients responding to pembrolizumab. V and J are TRBV4-3 and TRBJ2-3, with TRBD2 matching 7 bases. Sequenced here: peripheral blood, sampled less than 37 weeks after starting pembrolizumab. This TCR was sampled from an adult with mismatch repair-deficient cancer. This CDR3 reads CASSQESLASTDTQYF. In nucleotides, the CDR3 is TGCGCCAGCAGCCAAGAATCACTAGCGAGCACAGATACGCAGTATTTT.